The 9 T cell receptor beta chains given below trace back to one sample, sequenced in a study of shared clonotypes between healthy human individuals. Profiled with immunoSEQ multiplex PCR; TCRdb holds only in-frame clones, not every one. Here the sample spans a few hundred thousand clones, around 78% being singletons. The sample taken for sequencing was PBMCs. The receptors come from a woman aged 40 to 50 in good health. Some clones in this sample may be carry-over from other donors' samples.

The rearrangement uses TRBV5-4 and TRBJ2-1; a weak D match, TRBD2 (5 bases). The CDR3 runs 17 residues. Germline CDR1 is SGHNT and CDR2 is YYREEE (reference sequence). V gave up 0 bases and J gave up 10 bases, with 23 bases separating them. CDR3 in DNA: TGTGCCAGCAGCTTGGTCTATCACGGCATTGGGAGAGAAGAGCAGTTCTTC. Protein: CASSLVYHGIGREEQFF. Complete variable domain (other parts from reference TRBV5-4 and TRBJ2-1): ETGVTQSPTHLIKTRGQQVTLRCSSQSGHNTVSWYQQALGQGPQFIFQYYREEENGRGNFPPRFSGLQFPNYSSELNVNALELDDSALYLCASSLVYHGIGREEQFFGPGTRLTVL.

V usage is TRBV2 and J usage is TRBJ2-2; TRBD1 agrees at 7 bases. The CDR3 spans 14 residues. Trimming cost V 7 bases and J 2 bases; bases outside gene matches: 4. The V gene's germline CDR1 is SNHLY and CDR2 FYNNEI. The CDR3 reads CASTTGRNTGELFF. The CDR3 bases are TGTGCCAGCACGACAGGGCGAAACACCGGGGAGCTGTTTTTT.

The V call is TRBV18, the J call TRBJ2-2; 10 bases map to TRBD2. The ends lost 3 bases at V and 4 bases at J; junction bases unmatched: 8. The CDR3 extends over 17 amino acids. Per germline, CDR1 KGHSH and CDR2 LQKENI. CDR3 in amino acids: CASSPALAGASTGELFF. The DNA for the CDR3 is TGTGCCAGCTCACCCGCTCTAGCGGGAGCGTCCACCGGGGAGCTGTTTTTT.

Here the CDR3 reads CSVGQGLTSGIHNEQFF. CDR3 DNA: TGCAGCGTCGGACAGGGTCTAACTAGCGGGATTCACAATGAGCAGTTCTTC. The chain carries TRBV29-1 and TRBJ2-1; 10 nucleotides align to TRBD2. J gave up 5 bases and V 6 bases, and 16 bases lay outside the gene matches. This CDR3 region has 17 residues. CDR1 and CDR2 from the germline V gene are SQVTM and ANQGSEA.

DNA for the CDR3: TGTGCCAGCAGCGTCCAGCCACAAGAGACCCAGTACTTC. It specifies CASSVQPQETQYF. This chain uses TRBV11-3 with TRBJ2-5; D is ambiguous. The germline V gene encodes CDR1 SGHNT and CDR2 YENEEA. The length of the CDR3 is 13 residues. Trimming took off 5 bases at V and 2 bases at J, with 9 bases between the two ends.

The gene calls are TRBV29-1 and TRBJ2-5, with 8 positions matching TRBD1. The germline CDR1 and CDR2 sequences are SQVTM and ANQGSEA. This CDR3 has 14 amino acids. V lost 5 bases, J lost 4 bases, and 9 bases stayed unmatched. The CDR3 spells CSVTRTGRGETQYF. DNA of the CDR3: TGCAGCGTTACCCGGACAGGGCGGGGAGAGACCCAGTACTTC.

This chain links TRBV11-2 with TRBJ2-2; D gene uncertain. Trimming cost V 7 bases and J 2 bases, with 8 bases left between them. Germline assignment: CDR1 SGHAT and CDR2 FQNNGV. CDR3 length: 13 residues. In nucleotides, the CDR3 is TGTGCCAGCACCTTGGGTAACACCGGGGAGCTGTTTTTT. Protein: CASTLGNTGELFF.

CDR3 DNA: TGTGCCAGCAGCCCCCGACTAGCCGGCCTCGAGCAGTACTTC. It encodes CASSPRLAGLEQYF. The V gene is TRBV13, the J gene TRBJ2-7, with 7 bases matching TRBD2. CDR1 PRHDT and CDR2 FYEKMQ come from the germline V gene (reference sequence). The CDR3 covers 14 residues. After removal of 5 bases from V and 6 bases from J, the junction contained 10 bases not matched to a gene.

V and J are TRBV4-3 and TRBJ2-7; D possibly corresponds to TRBD2 (6 bases). V lost 3 bases and J lost 5, with 20 bases in between. CDR3 size: 16 residues. CDR1 LGHNA and CDR2 YSLEER come from the germline V gene. The DNA for the CDR3 is TGCGCCAGCAGCCATGGGCCTGGGCTAGCGTCCCACGAGCAGTACTTC. Translated, it gives CASSHGPGLASHEQYF.